The clone carrying this T cell receptor beta chain showed up just a few times. What it recognizes is unknown. TCRdb redid the calling of the 5' RACE reads with MiXCR, one entry per CDR3 protein. The sample includes more than 75,000 distinct CDR3 sequences, approximately 14% of them seen just once. There are 16 residues in the CDR3. The germline V and J ends were trimmed by 2 bases and 0 bases, with 11 bases remaining between them. CDR1 is MNHEY and CDR2 is SMNVEV in the germline V gene (reference sequence). The entry originates in a study of early T cells in non-severe SARS-CoV-2 infection. Study at large: Chains were not paired, and sequencing was done on bulk RNA from unsorted whole blood.

Findings and limits, study-wide: Anti-spike CD8 responses were favored in VDJdb matching, and private and CD4 specificities were missed.

The receptor's source is an adult who was a healthcare worker with PCR-confirmed SARS-CoV-2 infection or an uninfected control (not recorded which). This chain connects TRBV27 to TRBJ2-1, with D perhaps assigned TRBD1 or TRBD2 (6 bases each). Input material: whole blood. CDR3 loop: CASSLRGVVSYNEQFF. The CDR3 nucleotides are TGTGCCAGCAGTTTAAGGGGGGTCGTCTCCTACAATGAGCAGTTCTTC.